The next 21 T cell receptor beta chains were all read from a single sample in a study of regulatory T cells in long-lasting Graves disease. Arm-PCR with iRepertoire HTBI primers amplified the CDR3 regions for these TCR beta libraries. Using its own MiXCR run on the multiplex PCR reads, TCRdb lists one record per CDR3 protein. The sample carries 200,000 to 250,000 distinct CDR3 sequences, over 20% recorded once. Time point of the sample: newly diagnosed GD, antithyroid drugs for less than 3 months. Following extraction of RNA from PBMCs, that RNA was used to make the TCR library. The sequencing here drew on peripheral blood mononuclear cells (PBMCs), taken at new diagnosis, from a patient treated with antithyroid drugs. These TCRs come from a female donor with Graves disease.

J is TRBJ1-5 and V is TRBV15, with D possibly TRBD1 on 5 matching bases. Germline loops: CDR1 LNHNV, CDR2 YYDKDF (reference sequence). V was clipped by 4 bases and J by 3 bases, with 10 bases between them. The CDR3 consists of 14 residues. CDR3 nucleotides: TGTGCCACCAGCACAAAAGGGACCAATCAGCCCCAGCATTTT. Translating it yields CATSTKGTNQPQHF.

A word on this clonotype: A much more abundant neighbour one base away suggests this may be a read error. The V gene is TRBV24-1, the J gene TRBJ2-5; 7 positions agree with TRBD1. J was trimmed by 4 bases and V by 4 bases; bases with no gene match: 5. Germline CDR1 reads KGHDR; CDR2 reads SFDVKD. The CDR3 runs 14 residues. DNA for the CDR3: TGTGCCACCAGTGAAAACAGGGGTGGAGAGACCCAGTACTTC. It specifies CATSENRGGETQYF.

This clonotype was recorded at least ten times. The V call is TRBV27, the J call TRBJ2-7; D remains unclear. V lost 4 bases to trimming and J lost 3 bases, with 7 bases between them. CDR1 and CDR2 (germline): MNHEY, SMNVEV (reference sequence). The CDR3 is made up of 12 amino acids. CDR3 residues: CASSSGYYEQYF. CDR3 nucleotides: TGTGCCAGCAGTTCCGGATACTACGAGCAGTACTTC.

This clonotype was recorded many times. This chain joins TRBV5-5 and TRBJ2-6; no clear D. From germline, CDR1 is SGHKS and CDR2 YYEKEE (reference sequence). Trimming shortened V by 4 bases and J by 0 bases, and 17 bases separated the two germline ends. The CDR3 totals 18 residues. The CDR3 loop reads CASSMVPLLSSGANVLTF. In nucleotides, the CDR3 is TGTGCCAGCAGCATGGTTCCACTACTTAGCTCTGGGGCCAACGTCCTGACTTTC.

This clonotype has at least ten counts. The chain joins TRBV20-1 to TRBJ1-1, with D possibly TRBD1 on 6 matching bases. Germline V gives CDR1 DFQATT, CDR2 SNEGSKA (reference sequence). CDR3 size: 15 residues. The germline V and J ends were trimmed by 5 bases and 2 bases, with 18 bases remaining between them. The CDR3 bases are TGCAGTGCTCGGGGGGCCAAAACTCGAAACACTGAAGCTTTCTTT. Protein: CSARGAKTRNTEAFF.

This clonotype was found many times. The chain employs TRBV5-1 and TRBJ2-3, with 9 bases lining up with TRBD2. Per germline, CDR1 SGHRS and CDR2 YFSETQ. The CDR3 is made up of 16 amino acids. After removal of 5 bases from V and 2 bases from J, the junction contained 9 bases not matched to a gene. The CDR3 coding sequence is TGCGCCAGCAGTTCCGGGACTAGCTCCTACACAGATACGCAGTATTTT. Translated: CASSSGTSSYTDTQYF. Variable domain in full (rest from reference TRBV5-1 and TRBJ2-3): KAGVTQTPRYLIKTRGQQVTLSCSPISGHRSVSWYQQTPGQGLQFLFEYFSETQRNKGNFPGRFSGRQFSNSRSEMNVSTLELGDSALYLCASSSGTSSYTDTQYFGPGTRLTVL.

This clonotype was counted ten times or more. CDR3 coding DNA: TGTGCCAGCAGCCCTGGAGGGACCTATGGCTACACCTTC. Protein product: CASSPGGTYGYTF. The rearrangement joins TRBV2 to TRBJ1-2, with D possibly being TRBD1 (5 bases). Germline-derived CDR1 and CDR2 are SNHLY and FYNNEI. The germline V and J ends were trimmed by 6 bases and 4 bases, with 12 bases remaining between them. The CDR3 is 13 residues long. Based on the CDR3 plus reference TRBV2 and TRBJ1-2, the full variable domain is EPEVTQTPSHQVTQMGQEVILRCVPISNHLYFYWYRQILGQKVEFLVSFYNNEISEKSEIFDDQFSVERPDGSNFTLKIRSTKLEDSAMYFCASSPGGTYGYTFGSGTRLTVV.

This clonotype was seen a handful of times. In DNA form, the CDR3 reads TGTGCCAGCTCATTGGGACCTGAGCTAGCCGGTGCCTACGAGCAGTACTTC. This sequence encodes CASSLGPELAGAYEQYF. V and J are TRBV18 and TRBJ2-7, with D possibly called TRBD1 or TRBD2 (5 bases each). The germline gives CDR1 KGHSH, CDR2 LQKENI. V was cut by 5 bases and J by 2 bases, with 22 bases left in between. The CDR3 contains 17 residues.

This clonotype came up many times. This rearrangement joins TRBV12-3 or TRBV12-4 to TRBJ2-7; TRBD1 aligns across 10 bases. The V gene end was trimmed by 0 bases and the J gene end by 6 bases; junction bases not matched to a gene: 11. The length of the CDR3 is 17 residues. The CDR3 reads CASSLAPGQGYTREQYF. In DNA form, the CDR3 reads TGTGCCAGCAGTTTAGCGCCGGGACAGGGGTATACCCGCGAGCAGTACTTC.

CDR3: CASSPGPDRGNQPQHF. CDR3 DNA: TGTGCCAGCTCACCCGGACCGGACAGGGGGAATCAGCCCCAGCATTTT. This chain joins TRBV18 and TRBJ1-5; 10 bases are shared with TRBD1. From germline, CDR1 is KGHSH and CDR2 LQKENI. The CDR3 is 16 amino acids. J lost 4 bases, V lost 3 bases, and 6 bases had no gene match.

This clonotype was found many times. This chain links TRBV20-1 with TRBJ2-7, with 7 bases fitting TRBD1. Germline CDR1 reads DFQATT; CDR2 reads SNEGSKA (reference sequence). V dropped 2 bases and J dropped 3; count of bases not matched to a gene: 4. This CDR3 is built from 13 residues. CDR3 sequence reads: CSARTGTDYEQYF. The CDR3 DNA follows: TGCAGTGCTAGAACCGGGACAGACTACGAGCAGTACTTC.

The chain links TRBV7-6 to TRBJ1-4, with D maybe TRBD1 (6 bases). Germline CDR1 SGHVS, CDR2 FNYEAQ. Trimming cost V 1 base and J 6 bases, with 12 bases left between them. The CDR3 is 15 residues long. DNA of the CDR3: TGTGCCAGCAGCTTAGAGGGCAGGGGATATGAAAAACTGTTTTTT. Translation gives CASSLEGRGYEKLFF.

CDR3 in DNA: TGTGCCAGCAGTTTAGAGGCAGGGGCGCGACAGCCCCAGCATTTT. This encodes CASSLEAGARQPQHF. V and J are TRBV12-3 or TRBV12-4 and TRBJ1-5; weak D call: TRBD1 (6 bases). V lost 1 base and J 7 bases, leaving 14 bases between the germline ends. This CDR3 has 15 amino acids.

This clonotype came up many times. An end of the junction does not agree with germline; a read error may underlie this. The chain employs TRBV7-9 and TRBJ2-3, with D uncertain. Germline assignment: CDR1 SEHNR and CDR2 FQNEAQ (reference sequence). The CDR3 length is 13 residues. The CDR3 here is CASSLSTTDTQYF. For the CDR3, the DNA is TGCGCCAGCAGCTTGTCTACGACAGATACGCAGTATTTT.

This clonotype showed up many times. The genes are TRBV6-2 or TRBV6-3 and TRBJ1-1; 9 positions agree with TRBD1. V lost 0 bases and J lost 6; bases outside the gene matches: 8. Germline V gene sequence: CDR1 MNHEY, CDR2 SVGEGT. This CDR3 has 16 residues. The CDR3 reads CASSYSELTGGAEAFF. DNA of the CDR3: TGTGCCAGCAGTTACTCGGAGTTGACAGGGGGAGCTGAAGCTTTCTTT.

With regard to this clonotype: A much more abundant neighbour one base away suggests this may be a read error. This rearrangement joins TRBV19 to TRBJ1-2; no reliable D call. This CDR3 is built from 14 residues. Trimming took 7 bases from V and 4 from J, leaving 16 bases between them. The germline CDR1 and CDR2 sequences are LNHDA and SQIVND (reference sequence). The CDR3: CASTKSGRTYGYTF. For the CDR3, the DNA is TGTGCCAGTACCAAAAGTGGGCGGACCTATGGCTACACCTTC.

This clonotype showed up many times. V is TRBV3-1 and J is TRBJ2-2; D is possibly TRBD1 or TRBD2 (5 bases each). Germline CDR1 and CDR2: LGHDT and YNNKEL (reference sequence). Trimming removed 0 bases from V and 9 bases from J, with 11 bases in between. This CDR3 has 14 amino acids. The CDR3 sequence: CASSQDTGTRELFF. CDR3 in DNA: TGTGCCAGCAGCCAAGATACGGGGACCAGGGAGCTGTTTTTT.

There are many counts of this clonotype. The rearrangement links TRBV20-1 to TRBJ1-1; no clear D. The CDR3 consists of 14 residues. Germline V gene data show CDR1 as DFQATT and CDR2 as SNEGSKA (reference sequence). V was cut by 3 bases and J by 2 bases, with 13 bases left in between. In DNA, the CDR3 is TGCAGTGCTAGGTCGAGGCGGTATAACACTGAAGCTTTCTTT. The encoded protein is CSARSRRYNTEAFF.

The table lists this clonotype with many counts. This chain joins TRBV6-1 and TRBJ2-1; D gene uncertain. CDR1 is MNHNS and CDR2 is SASEGT in the germline V gene. Trimming cost V 11 bases and J 9 bases, with 14 bases left between them. This CDR3 spans 11 amino acids. CDR3 nucleotides: TGTGCCGCCGGAAAGGTGGCTGAGCAGTTCTTC. It encodes CAAGKVAEQFF.

The chain joins TRBV4-1 to TRBJ1-2; D is ambiguous. From germline, CDR1 is MGHRA and CDR2 YSYEKL. The CDR3 has 16 amino acids. V was clipped by 0 bases and J by 3 bases, with 14 bases between them. The CDR3 DNA reads TGCGCCAGCAGCCAAGAATGGGCCCCCGGGTACTATGGCTACACCTTC. Encoded protein: CASSQEWAPGYYGYTF.

This clonotype was counted at least ten times. The chain employs TRBV24-1 and TRBJ2-1; D is unresolved. This CDR3 has 13 residues. Looked up from germline, CDR1 is KGHDR and CDR2 is SFDVKD. Trimming stripped 3 bases from V and 10 bases from J, with 12 bases between. The CDR3 loop is CATSDQQVGEQFF. CDR3 DNA sequence: TGTGCCACCAGTGATCAGCAGGTGGGCGAGCAGTTCTTC.